These 18 T cell receptor beta chains were all obtained from the same sample, sequenced in a study of blood T cell repertoires in COVID-19. Only in-frame clones appear in the TCRdb table, and some are missing; sequencing was by immunoSEQ multiplex PCR. The repertoire has around 60,000 clones, about four fifths of them found once; the top ten carry 32%. Sample: peripheral blood. These receptors all stem from a human donor in a cohort sampled during active COVID-19.

The chain carries TRBV6-2 or TRBV6-3 and TRBJ2-2, with 9 bases that match TRBD1. This CDR3 is 16 amino acids long. From germline, CDR1 is MNHEY and CDR2 SVGEGT. V lost 5 bases and J lost 6; bases outside the gene matches: 10. The CDR3 region is CASSRGQGLNPGELFF. CDR3 sequence (DNA): TGTGCCAGCAGTCGTGGACAGGGGTTAAACCCCGGGGAGCTGTTTTTT.

V and J are TRBV4-1 and TRBJ1-2; D not certain. This CDR3 region has 14 residues. CDR1 is MGHRA and CDR2 is YSYEKL in the germline V gene. V lost 3 bases to trimming and J lost 0 bases, with 8 bases between them. The CDR3 sequence: CASSHASSNYGYTF. The CDR3 bases are TGCGCCAGCAGCCACGCTAGCTCTAACTATGGCTACACCTTC.

In this sample, this clone turned up a few times. The CDR3 sequence is CASSEPLYGYTF. The CDR3 nucleotides read TGTGCCAGCAGTGAACCTCTCTATGGCTACACCTTC. The chain couples TRBV2 to TRBJ1-2; no definite D call. With 2 bases removed from V and 4 bases from J, the gap between germline ends came to 5 bases. Germline values: CDR1 SNHLY, CDR2 FYNNEI. The length of the CDR3 is 12 residues.

This clone came up once. This chain links TRBV2 with TRBJ2-3; unclear D gene. Germline CDR1 is SNHLY and CDR2 is FYNNEI. Trimming shortened V by 7 bases and J by 6 bases, and 14 bases separated the two germline ends. CDR3 length: 13 residues. CDR3 nucleotides: TGTGCCAGCACCTATAATCCGTTTGATACGCAGTATTTT. It translates to CASTYNPFDTQYF.

The J gene is TRBJ1-6, the V gene TRBV27, with a possible D match to TRBD1 (5 bases). The germline gives CDR1 MNHEY, CDR2 SMNVEV (reference sequence). The CDR3 loop spans 15 amino acids. V lost 8 bases and J lost 6, with 17 bases in between. The CDR3 DNA reads as TGTGCCAGCGGGGGGGAACCCCGCGGTAATTCACCCCTCCACTTT. Encoded protein: CASGGEPRGNSPLHF.

This chain connects TRBV7-2 to TRBJ1-2; maybe TRBD1 (5 bases). The CDR3 loop spans 15 amino acids. Germline V gives CDR1 SGHTA, CDR2 FQGNSA. V lost 5 bases to trimming and J lost 3 bases, with 16 bases between them. The CDR3 coding sequence is TGTGCCAGCAGCCCTTCTGGCAGGGATTACTATGGCTACACCTTC. As protein: CASSPSGRDYYGYTF.

The chain carries TRBV5-1 and TRBJ2-7, with 7 bases aligning to TRBD2. Germline V gene lookup returns CDR1 SGHRS and CDR2 YFSETQ. V shed 4 bases and J 0 bases; nucleotides not matched to a gene: 1. The CDR3 is made up of 13 amino acids. The CDR3 DNA sequence: TGCGCCAGCAGCCGGGACTACTCCTACGAGCAGTACTTC. Translation gives CASSRDYSYEQYF.

Of note for this clone: The limits of the CDR3 on the DNA are not certain, so only TCRdb's listed CDR3 is given. The genes are TRBV11-2 and TRBJ2-3; TRBD2 reflects the table's D call only, with no check against the DNA. Ends included, the CDR3 has 10 residues. From germline, CDR1 is SGHAT and CDR2 FQNNGV. The CDR3 sequence: CASSFGGGNF.

The genes are TRBV3-1 (or the pseudogene TRBV3-2) and TRBJ1-5; 8 bases match TRBD1. The CDR3 runs 15 residues. Trimming took 4 bases from V and 1 from J; bases not matched to a gene: 3. Germline CDR1 reads LGHDT; CDR2 reads YNNKEL (reference sequence). CDR3 region: CASSLGQGSNQPQHF. Written as DNA, the CDR3 is TGTGCCAGCAGCCTCGGACAGGGAAGCAATCAGCCCCAGCATTTT.

V is TRBV6-2 or TRBV6-3 and J is TRBJ1-1; D remains ambiguous. This CDR3 spans 14 amino acids. The germline V and J ends were trimmed by 2 bases and 1 base, with 8 bases remaining between them. Germline loops: CDR1 MNHEY, CDR2 SVGEGT. As DNA, the CDR3 is TGTGCCAGCAGTTACGGGCGACCGAACACTGAAGCTTTCTTT. It encodes CASSYGRPNTEAFF.

This clone was counted only a few times. The DNA of the CDR3 is TGTGCCAGCAGTCCGGGACAGCTTCAGCCCCAGCATTTT. The encoded protein is CASSPGQLQPQHF. The chain uses TRBV28 and TRBJ1-5; 7 nucleotides align to TRBD1. This CDR3 comprises 13 residues. The junction had 4 bases not matched to a gene; V was cut back by 5 bases and J by 6 bases. CDR1 and CDR2 from the germline V gene are MDHEN and SYDVKM. The full variable domain, in which reference TRBV28 and TRBJ1-5 provide the parts outside the CDR3, is DVKVTQSSRYLVKRTGEKVFLECVQDMDHENMFWYRQDPGLGLRLIYFSYDVKMKEKGDIPEGYSVSREKKERFSLILESASTNQTSMYLCASSPGQLQPQHFGDGTRLSIL.

The chain joins TRBV4-2 to TRBJ2-3; D gene uncertain. The germline CDR1 and CDR2 sequences are LGHNA and YNFKEQ. V was clipped by 0 bases and J by 1 base, with 5 bases between them. The CDR3 extends over 14 amino acids. The CDR3 DNA is TGTGCCAGCAGCCAAGAAGAGGGCACAGATACGCAGTATTTT. The encoded protein is CASSQEEGTDTQYF.

This clone has a handful of counts. The V gene is TRBV29-1, the J gene TRBJ1-1, with a possible D match to TRBD1 (5 bases). Trimming shortened V by 4 bases and J by 0 bases, and 9 bases separated the two germline ends. In germline, CDR1 is SQVTM, CDR2 ANQGSEA. CDR3 size: 13 residues. Written as DNA, the CDR3 is TGCAGCGTTGTGAAGGACATGAACACTGAAGCTTTCTTT. It translates to CSVVKDMNTEAFF.

The rearrangement joins TRBV28 to TRBJ1-4; TRBD1 is a possible D gene (5 bases). V was shortened by 6 bases and J by 7 bases, with 12 bases between the two germline ends. The CDR3 spans 13 residues. Per the germline V gene, CDR1 is MDHEN and CDR2 is SYDVKM. This CDR3 is CASRYGGREKLFF. Written as DNA, the CDR3 is TGTGCCAGCAGATACGGGGGTCGTGAAAAACTGTTTTTT.

The rearrangement joins TRBV13 to TRBJ2-1, with TRBD1 identical over 9 bases. Trimming at V came to 2 bases and at J to 6 bases, leaving 8 bases not matched to a gene. Germline assignment: CDR1 PRHDT and CDR2 FYEKMQ (reference sequence). The CDR3 spans 16 residues. In nucleotides, the CDR3 is TGTGCCAGCAGCTTAACGCAGCGACAGGGGGGCAATGAGCAGTTCTTC. This translates into CASSLTQRQGGNEQFF.

The rearrangement uses TRBV27 and TRBJ2-7, with 10 bases lining up with TRBD1. This CDR3 region has 16 residues. Per the germline V gene, CDR1 is MNHEY and CDR2 is SMNVEV (reference sequence). V was clipped by 6 bases and J by 5 bases; unmatched bases: 13. The CDR3 nucleotides read TGTGCCAGCAGGTCAACCGGGACAGGGGTTCGGAACGAGCAGTACTTC. Amino acid sequence: CASRSTGTGVRNEQYF.

This chain connects TRBV15 to TRBJ2-5; 12 bases align to TRBD2. This CDR3 is 15 amino acids long. The V and J ends lost 5 bases and 1 base, in that order; junction bases with no gene match: 2. In germline, CDR1 is LNHNV, CDR2 YYDKDF (reference sequence). This chain's CDR3 is CATSGGLAGQETQYF. The DNA of the CDR3 is TGTGCCACCAGCGGGGGACTAGCGGGCCAAGAGACCCAGTACTTC.

This rearrangement joins TRBV9 to TRBJ1-3; TRBD1 is a possible D gene (5 bases). The ends were cut back, 4 bases at V and 2 bases at J, with 13 bases in the middle. Germline V gives CDR1 SGDLS, CDR2 YYNGEE. The length of the CDR3 is 15 residues. The DNA of the CDR3 is TGTGCCAGCAGCCCCGCAGGGAGGACTGGAAACACCATATATTTT. This sequence encodes CASSPAGRTGNTIYF.